Listed here are 15 T cell receptor beta chains from one sample, sequenced in a study of cytomegalovirus exposure and HLA in healthy donors. The PCR was carried out with 60 Vbeta primers and 13 Jbeta primers. Libraries were prepared by immunoSEQ multiplex PCR; TCRdb keeps only in-frame clonotypes and omits some of them. The table has over 100,000 clones, about 75% seen once. Input material: PBMCs. The receptors originated from a woman aged 40 to 49 in good health and CMV-seropositive.

This chain links TRBV5-1 with TRBJ1-1; D uncertain. Germline CDR1 and CDR2: SGHRS and YFSETQ. The CDR3 is 15 residues long. V lost 3 bases and J lost 4, with 16 bases in between. This CDR3 is CASSSAGNSGTEAFF. The CDR3 coding sequence is TGCGCCAGCAGCTCCGCCGGAAATTCGGGCACTGAAGCTTTCTTT. The whole variable domain, remainder taken from reference TRBV5-1 and TRBJ1-1, is KAGVTQTPRYLIKTRGQQVTLSCSPISGHRSVSWYQQTPGQGLQFLFEYFSETQRNKGNFPGRFSGRQFSNSRSEMNVSTLELGDSALYLCASSSAGNSGTEAFFGQGTRLTVV.

This chain joins TRBV7-9 and TRBJ2-5; TRBD2 agrees at 11 bases. This CDR3 is 16 amino acids long. Trimming took 3 bases from V and 5 from J; bases not matched to a gene: 8. Germline CDR1 SEHNR, CDR2 FQNEAQ (reference sequence). The CDR3 DNA follows: TGTGCCAGCAGCTTTGGTAGCGGGGGGGCCAGGGAGACCCAGTACTTC. Protein: CASSFGSGGARETQYF.

The chain has TRBV30 and TRBJ1-1, with a tentative D call TRBD1 (6 bases). Trimming left V 7 bases short and J 6 bases short, with 15 bases between. In germline, CDR1 is GTSNPN, CDR2 SVGIG (reference sequence). The CDR3 consists of 12 residues. In nucleotides, the CDR3 is TGTGCCTTGGGGGGGCTAGTCGCTGAAGCTTTCTTT. Translating it yields CALGGLVAEAFF.

The rearrangement uses TRBV30 and TRBJ2-3; a possible D gene is TRBD1 (5 bases). Germline V gene data show CDR1 as GTSNPN and CDR2 as SVGIG (reference sequence). V lost 0 bases and J lost 4, with 8 bases in between. The CDR3 is made up of 13 amino acids. CDR3 amino acids: CAWSVGAPDTQYF. The CDR3 DNA sequence: TGTGCCTGGAGTGTAGGGGCCCCAGATACGCAGTATTTT.

The rearrangement joins TRBV6-5 to TRBJ2-1; no definite D call. Looked up from germline, CDR1 is MNHEY and CDR2 is SVGAGI. The CDR3 has 13 residues. V lost 2 bases to trimming and J lost 9 bases, with 11 bases between them. The chain's CDR3 is CASSYPSLIEQFF. CDR3 bases: TGTGCCAGCAGTTACCCGAGTCTGATTGAGCAGTTCTTC.

The chain joins TRBV19 to TRBJ1-4; 7 bases match TRBD1. J lost 3 bases, V lost 1 base, and 2 bases had no gene match. Germline CDR1 LNHDA, CDR2 SQIVND (reference sequence). The CDR3 runs 15 residues. CDR3 protein: CASSIGDSSNEKLFF. In DNA, the CDR3 is TGTGCCAGTAGTATAGGGGACAGCTCTAATGAAAAACTGTTTTTT.

The chain couples TRBV7-9 to TRBJ1-6; the D gene is possibly TRBD1 (6 bases). The CDR3 has 14 residues. Germline CDR1 reads SEHNR; CDR2 reads FQNEAQ (reference sequence). V was trimmed by 3 bases and J by 9 bases, leaving 12 bases between them. The DNA for the CDR3 is TGTGCCAGCAGCTTTGGGGGGGCGGGTTCACCCCTCCACTTT. Residues: CASSFGGAGSPLHF.

The chain uses TRBV4-1 and TRBJ1-1, with 8 bases aligning to TRBD1. V gave up 4 bases and J gave up 2 bases; unmatched junction bases: 3. CDR1 and CDR2 from the germline V gene are MGHRA and YSYEKL. The CDR3 length is 14 residues. Here the CDR3 DNA reads TGCGCCAGCAGCCGACAGGGGAGAAACACTGAAGCTTTCTTT. Its protein is CASSRQGRNTEAFF.

This chain uses TRBV6-1 with TRBJ1-5; D call uncertain. Germline lookup yields CDR1 MNHNS and CDR2 SASEGT. This CDR3 has 15 amino acids. V lost 8 bases and J 0 bases, leaving 14 bases between the germline ends. The CDR3 here is CASGTEEHSNQPQHF. The CDR3 bases are TGTGCCAGCGGAACCGAGGAGCATAGCAATCAGCCCCAGCATTTT.

The genes are TRBV5-1 and TRBJ1-1, with TRBD1 matching 9 bases. J lost 2 bases, V lost 5 bases, and 13 bases had no gene match. Germline CDR1 is SGHRS and CDR2 is YFSETQ. The CDR3 spans 17 residues. The CDR3 DNA reads as TGCGCCAGCAGTCGGACAGGGGTGTCAGGGAGAAACACTGAAGCTTTCTTT. It codes for CASSRTGVSGRNTEAFF.

The gene calls are TRBV6-1 and TRBJ1-5, with D perhaps TRBD1 (5 bases). Germline loops: CDR1 MNHNS, CDR2 SASEGT. Trimming took 8 bases from V and 4 from J, leaving 15 bases between them. The CDR3 runs to 14 residues. The DNA of the CDR3 is TGTGCCAGCTCCTTAGGGGCCCAGAATCAGCCCCAGCATTTT. This gives the protein CASSLGAQNQPQHF.

This clone is a singleton in its sample. The chain recombines TRBV10-3 with TRBJ2-2; the D is unclear. The V and J ends lost 11 bases and 4 bases respectively, with 8 bases between them. The CDR3 has 11 amino acids. Germline V gene lookup returns CDR1 ENHRY and CDR2 SYGVKD. The CDR3 DNA follows: TGTGCCGCGGAGAGCACCGGGGAGCTGTTTTTT. It encodes CAAESTGELFF.

CDR3 DNA: TGCGCCAGCAGCACCGGACTTAACACCGGGGAGCTGTTTTTT. Translation gives CASSTGLNTGELFF. This rearrangement joins TRBV5-1 to TRBJ2-2, with D perhaps TRBD2 (5 bases). This CDR3 has 14 amino acids. CDR1 and CDR2 from the germline V gene are SGHRS and YFSETQ. With 4 bases removed from V and 2 bases from J, the gap between germline ends came to 9 bases.

The V gene is TRBV1, the J gene TRBJ2-3; the DNA was not compared with TRBD2, the D call given in the table. TRBV1 is deemed a pseudogene. The length of the CDR3 is 13 residues. The DNA for the CDR3 is TGCACCCCAACGGGGGTAAGCACAGATACGCAGTATTTT. Its protein is CTPTGVSTDTQYF.

The genes are TRBV7-2 and TRBJ1-2; no reliable D call. The CDR3 contains 13 residues. The V and J ends lost 5 bases and 6 bases respectively, with 13 bases between them. The germline V gene has CDR1 SGHTA and CDR2 FQGNSA. CDR3 nucleotide sequence: TGTGCCAGCAGCCCTGGAGGTATGGATGGCTACACCTTC. As protein: CASSPGGMDGYTF.